This T cell receptor (beta chain) was sequenced during a study of shared clonotypes between healthy human individuals. Deep level was the assay's run setting. The method was immunoSEQ multiplex PCR; TCRdb's version includes in-frame clones alone and lacks a portion of them. The sample holds some 2,500,000 clones, roughly 93% seen once. The J segment lost 0 bases and the V segment lost 8 bases, leaving 1 base of the junction unmatched. Germline-derived CDR1 and CDR2 are MDHEN and SYDVKM. The CDR3 is 13 residues long. This clone was observed a single time. The sample was naive CD4+ T cells from PBMCs. Subset reported: CD45RA+ positively selected. The origin of this receptor is a man between 18 and 35 years old in good health. Some clones in this sample may be carry-over from other donors' samples. This chain connects TRBV28 to TRBJ2-5; 9 bases agree with TRBD1. The CDR3 loop is CASGTGYQETQYF. CDR3 nucleotide sequence: TGTGCCAGCGGGACAGGGTACCAAGAGACCCAGTACTTC.